The entry below gives a single T cell receptor (beta chain) sequence along with its context. No antigen is known for it. It has no much larger one-base neighbor in the sample; base qualities were not kept. TCRbeta CDR3 regions were amplified from genomic DNA using the immunoSEQ Assay, a bias-controlled multiplex PCR. In the source study's methods: Within the assay, amplification of reference gene primers was used to estimate how many nucleated cells each sample contained. To quantify the absolute abundance of each unique TCRbeta CDR3 rearrangement, sequence reads were collapsed and filtered. For each sample, productive Simpson clonality was calculated by taking the square root of Simpson's diversity index across productive rearrangements. As stored in TCRdb, this immuneACCESS dataset retains in-frame rearrangements with V and J assigned. A fraction of the clones does not appear; measured against another copy, unresolved V genes explain less than half of the discrepancy, and the remainder lacks a known reason. The DNA gave D and trimming, while V, J and clone size come from that table. The sample data list some 150,000 clones, and around 88% of these were observed just once. The ten largest clones take up 1.5% to 1.9% of the sample.

Collaborating institutions collected whole blood in K2EDTA tubes following their own protocols. For TCRbeta analysis, collaborators shipped samples in one of three forms: frozen whole blood, isolated PBMCs, or DNA extracted from either of those sample types. Deletion took 10 bases off V and 5 bases off J, with a span of 17 bases between the germline ends. The CDR3 contains 14 residues, cysteine and phenylalanine counted. Only the CDR3 part of the read is kept: 42 bases, read in frame from the first base. Taken from the germline V gene (reference sequence), the CDR1 and CDR2 loops are LNHDA and SQIVND. These data come from a study of blood T cell repertoires in COVID-19 (dated by TCRdb to about 2020). Some background on the complete study: Collaborator samples came from the United States, Italy and Spain and covered acute and convalescent phases of COVID-19. The material from the prospective study consisted of cDNA or gDNA derived from T cells, B-cell-depleted T cells, or PBMCs. Subjects who had been exposed to COVID-19, were actively infected with it, or had recovered from it provided the deeply sampled blood TCRbeta repertoires that made up the dataset. The repertoires were released in a freely available public database intended as a resource for research on the immune response to SARS-CoV-2. Samples came from the ongoing ImmuneRACE study (first 160 participants) plus 1,254 subjects from 6 global collaborators. A de-identified subject ID, COVID-19 status, age in years and sex were almost always included in the sample metadata. HLA class I and class II types, where available, came from metadata supplied by the sample provider rather than from assay-based typing. Here is what the overall study found, with its caveats: Clinical and demographic metadata were provided uncurated, with the amount varying by source and participant.

The sequenced material came from peripheral blood. The receptor was derived from a woman between 55 and 75 years old with acute or convalescent COVID-19. This chain is built from TRBV19 and TRBJ2-2; tentative D gene TRBD1, with 6 bases matching. At the DNA level, the sequence is TGTGCCACCCAAGGGGGACCGGGAACCGGGGAGCTGTTTTTT. Its coded protein is CATQGGPGTGELFF.